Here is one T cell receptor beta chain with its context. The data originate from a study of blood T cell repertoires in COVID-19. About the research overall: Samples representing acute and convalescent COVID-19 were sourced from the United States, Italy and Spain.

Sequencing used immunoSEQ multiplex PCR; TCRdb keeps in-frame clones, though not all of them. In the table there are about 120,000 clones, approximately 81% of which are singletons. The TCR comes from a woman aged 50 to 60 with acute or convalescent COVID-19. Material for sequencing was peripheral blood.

This CDR3 reads CASSLGGRSYEQYF. In DNA form, the CDR3 reads TGTGCCAGCAGCTTAGGGGGGAGGTCCTACGAGCAGTACTTC. J is TRBJ2-7 and V is TRBV7-8; D is perhaps TRBD2 (6 bases). With 1 base removed from V and 1 base from J, the gap between germline ends came to 8 bases. Germline V gives CDR1 SGHVS, CDR2 FQNEAQ. The CDR3 extends over 14 amino acids.